The clone carrying this T cell receptor (beta chain) showed up just once. Its target is not known. One entry per CDR3 protein, called by TCRdb with MiXCR from the RT-PCR reads. Of about 780,000 distinct CDR3 sequences in the sample, 15% to 20% are singletons; the top ten hold roughly 11%. The record originates from a study of response to subunit inactivated influenza vaccine. Findings of the study overall: It was the authors' suggestion that each seasonal influenza vaccination recruits few new T cells.

Germline values: CDR1 SGHTA, CDR2 FQGNSA. CDR3 length: 16 residues. The V gene lost 1 base and the J gene lost 4 bases, with 14 bases spanning the gap. Material: PBMCs from blood, obtained more than 4 days after vaccination. The receptor's source is a man aged 50 to 59 who received an inactivated influenza vaccine. The chain carries TRBV7-2 and TRBJ2-1; D is possibly TRBD1 or TRBD2 (7 bases each). The chain's CDR3 is CASSLEGQGGYNEQFF. DNA for the CDR3: TGTGCCAGCAGCTTAGAAGGTCAGGGGGGGTACAATGAGCAGTTCTTC.